This T cell receptor (beta chain) comes out of a study of PD-1 blockade in classical Hodgkin lymphoma (dated by TCRdb to about 2020). At the level of the whole study: Nivolumab dosing was 3 mg/kg intravenously every 2 weeks, continuing until either disease progression or unacceptable toxicity. To define a peripheral blood immune signature of response to PD-1 blockade in classical Hodgkin lymphoma, the study combined TCR beta sequencing with CyTOF. Summary of the overall study and its limitations: Baseline diversity similar to that of newly diagnosed patients was observed in trial patients achieving complete response, whereas significantly lower diversity was observed in partial responders and progressors. Baseline TCR diversity was reported to be lower in newly diagnosed patients than in healthy donors, and even lower in relapsed/refractory patients. Only a single clinical trial cohort was studied, and what caused the repertoire differences, possibly disease activity or prior therapy, remained undefined. Patients starting nivolumab less than 1 year after ASCT had lower diversity and were excluded from later analyses to avoid confounding by immune reconstitution. CD4+ but not CD8+ TCR diversity rose significantly by C4D1 (p=0.0027 vs p=0.16), most apparent in complete responders (p=0.02).

The Qiagen DNeasy kit was used to extract genomic DNA from unsorted PBMCs and from the negatively selected CD4+ and CD8+ fractions. TCR beta CDR3 regions were amplified by immunoSEQ multiplex PCR using primers annealing to V and J segments. A synthetic immune receptor repertoire was used to minimize amplification bias, and remaining bias was computationally removed after sequencing. The study's own analysis went as follows. Repertoire diversity was quantified as the Shannon entropy index using custom Python scripts. Unsorted, CD4+ and CD8+ repertoires were analyzed separately, except in combined analyses where CD4+ and CD8+ sequences were merged in silico. A clone was considered expanded if an increase in frequency of at least 2-fold after treatment relative to C1D1 was found, and a pseudocount of 0.5 was applied to clones undetected at baseline. Clones with 0 or 1 copy at C1D1 were classified as singleton clones, and clones with 2 or more copies were classified as non-singleton clones. By matching protein sequences in sorted samples from the same patient, clones expanded in unsorted samples were annotated as CD4+, CD8+ or unknown. Wilcoxon tests on paired samples were used to test changes in diversity from C1D1 to C4D1. TCRdb provides this immuneACCESS table in a form limited to in-frame rearrangements. Some clones are lacking; in checked studies, under half of them reflect an unresolved V gene, and why the rest are absent is not known. V and J calls and clone size are copied from that table; D and trimming were computed from the DNA. For this sample there are about 97,000 clones; 80% to 85% appear just once. The top ten clonotypes cover over 9% of the sample.

The intended sense of this specimen's time point label: cycle 1 day 1 (C1D1), immediately before nivolumab initiation. Every trial patient had relapsed following autologous stem cell transplantation, and prior brentuximab vedotin exposure was what differed among cohorts A, B and C. A total of over 55 patients with relapsed/refractory classical Hodgkin lymphoma made up the trial cohort, and each patient's best overall response was complete response, partial response or progressive disease. Single-agent nivolumab was administered to trial patients in the multi-cohort phase II CheckMate 205 trial. An independent review committee assessed best overall response using the 2007 International Working Group response criteria. Trial PBMCs were obtained immediately prior to nivolumab initiation (C1D1) and on therapy at cycle 2 day 1 and cycle 4 day 1. Peripheral blood was collected in 8 mL Vacutainer Cell Preparation Tubes, from which PBMCs were isolated by centrifugation and then cryopreserved.

On this clone: What this receptor recognizes is not known. No much larger clone is present one base from it, and per-base qualities are unavailable.

The TCR originated in a human donor with classical Hodgkin lymphoma. This specimen was peripheral blood mononuclear cells (PBMCs), taken at baseline.

CDR3 sequence: CASRGTGEKAFF. The DNA is as follows: TGTGCCAGCAGGGGAACAGGGGAAAAAGCTTTCTTT. The chain employs TRBV2 and TRBJ1-1; 7 bases in the junction line up with TRBD1. CDR1 and CDR2 are read off the germline V gene as SNHLY and FYNNEI. V and J are trimmed by 6 bases and 9 bases, and the gene matches miss 7 bases of the junction. The CDR3 starts with the cysteine, ends with the phenylalanine, and has 12 residues. Only CDR3 DNA remains: 36 bases, in frame from the first base.